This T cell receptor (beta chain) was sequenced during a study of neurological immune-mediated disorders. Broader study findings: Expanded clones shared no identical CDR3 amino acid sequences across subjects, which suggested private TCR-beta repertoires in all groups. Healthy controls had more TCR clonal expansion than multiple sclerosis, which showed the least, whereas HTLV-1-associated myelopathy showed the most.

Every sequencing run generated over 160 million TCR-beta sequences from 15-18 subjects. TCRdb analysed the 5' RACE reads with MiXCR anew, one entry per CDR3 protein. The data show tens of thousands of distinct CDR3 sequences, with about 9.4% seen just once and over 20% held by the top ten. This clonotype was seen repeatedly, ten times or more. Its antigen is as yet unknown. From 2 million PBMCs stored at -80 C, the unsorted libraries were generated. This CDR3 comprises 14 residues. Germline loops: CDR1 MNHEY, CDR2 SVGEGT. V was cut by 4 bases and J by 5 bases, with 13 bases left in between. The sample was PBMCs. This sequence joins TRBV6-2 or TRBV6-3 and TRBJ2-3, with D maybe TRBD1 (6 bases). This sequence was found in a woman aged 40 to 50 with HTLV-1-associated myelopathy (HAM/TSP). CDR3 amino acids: CASSSGTHGDTQYF. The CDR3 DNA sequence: TGTGCCAGCAGTTCGGGGACACACGGAGATACGCAGTATTTT.